The 22 T cell receptor beta chains in this list originate from one sample, sequenced in a study of cytomegalovirus exposure and HLA in healthy donors (dated by TCRdb to about 2017). Library creation used the immunoSEQ multiplex PCR assay. A mixture of 60 forward primers for TCR Vbeta segments and 13 reverse primers for TCR Jbeta segments was used in the multiplex PCR. In TCRdb, the immuneACCESS table is reduced to in-frame sequences with V and J assigned. These tables do not hold every clone; where another copy was compared, an unresolved V gene accounts for under half, and the others remain unexplained. The sample records more than 85,000 clones, around 80% of which are singletons. Roughly 5.6% of the sample goes to the ten largest clones. Sequencing used PBMCs. The origin of the receptors is a man younger than 45 in good health and CMV-seropositive.

V and J are TRBV7-9 and TRBJ2-2; TRBD2 might be the D (7 bases). Germline V gene sequence: CDR1 SEHNR, CDR2 FQNEAQ (reference sequence). The CDR3 length is 15 residues. V lost 9 bases and J 0 bases, leaving 14 bases between the germline ends. CDR3 nucleotide sequence: TGTGCCAGTCCCCGCGGGGGCTCGAACACCGGGGAGCTGTTTTTT. This sequence encodes CASPRGGSNTGELFF.

The chain joins TRBV4-2 to TRBJ2-5, with 8 bases aligning to TRBD2. Per the germline V gene, CDR1 is LGHNA and CDR2 is YNFKEQ. V dropped 4 bases and J dropped 5; count of bases not matched to a gene: 6. This CDR3 has 14 amino acids. The CDR3 DNA follows: TGTGCCAGCAGCCGAACGGGGGGGGTGGAGACCCAGTACTTC. Amino acid sequence: CASSRTGGVETQYF.

V usage is TRBV27 and J usage is TRBJ1-1; D remains ambiguous. Germline CDR1 is MNHEY and CDR2 is SMNVEV (reference sequence). The V end lost 2 bases, the J end lost 6 bases, and 10 bases lay between the germline ends. CDR3 length equals 13 residues. CDR3 protein: CASSLPGESEAFF. CDR3 sequence (DNA): TGTGCCAGCAGTTTACCCGGAGAGTCTGAAGCTTTCTTT.

V gene TRBV5-6 combines with J gene TRBJ2-5; TRBD2 might be the D (6 bases). The ends were cut back, 0 bases at V and 2 bases at J, with 8 bases in the middle. The CDR3 consists of 14 residues. Germline CDR1 and CDR2: SGHDT and YYEEEE. The DNA for the CDR3 is TGTGCCAGCAGCTTGGCGGGGGTACAAGAGACCCAGTACTTC. Translated, it gives CASSLAGVQETQYF.

The CDR3 loop is CASSWGTGNRNEQFF. The CDR3 coding sequence is TGTGCCAGCAGCTGGGGGACAGGGAATCGCAATGAGCAGTTCTTC. The rearrangement uses TRBV7-9 and TRBJ2-1; 9 nucleotides match TRBD1. Germline lookup yields CDR1 SEHNR and CDR2 FQNEAQ (reference sequence). V lost 4 bases to trimming and J lost 6 bases; unmatched junction nucleotides: 7. CDR3 length equals 15 residues.

The chain has TRBV11-2 and TRBJ2-1, with a possible D match to TRBD1 (6 bases). V dropped 4 bases and J dropped 9 bases, with 10 bases sitting between them. The V gene's germline CDR1 is SGHAT and CDR2 FQNNGV. The CDR3 loop spans 12 amino acids. The DNA of the CDR3 is TGTGCCAGCAGCTCCACAGGGCGTGAGCAGTTCTTC. As protein: CASSSTGREQFF. The entire variable domain, with the rest obtained from reference TRBV11-2 and TRBJ2-1, is as follows: EAGVAQSPRYKIIEKRQSVAFWCNPISGHATLYWYQQILGQGPKLLIQFQNNGVVDDSQLPKDRFSAERLKGVDSTLKIQPAKLEDSAVYLCASSSTGREQFFGPGTRLTVL.

The rearrangement uses TRBV18 and TRBJ2-7; 7 nucleotides match TRBD1. Germline CDR1 reads KGHSH; CDR2 reads LQKENI. V lost 5 bases and J lost 5; bases outside the gene matches: 6. The CDR3 is made up of 13 amino acids. The chain's CDR3 is CASSSDRDNEQYF. The CDR3 nucleotides read TGTGCCAGCTCATCCGACAGGGACAACGAGCAGTACTTC. Complete variable domain (other parts from reference TRBV18 and TRBJ2-7): NAGVMQNPRHLVRRRGQEARLRCSPMKGHSHVYWYRQLPEEGLKFMVYLQKENIIDESGMPKERFSAEFPKEGPSILRIQQVVRGDSAAYFCASSSDRDNEQYFGPGTRLTVT.

Regarding this clone: The junction departs from germline at one end; a sequencing error may be responsible. The chain combines TRBV7-9 with TRBJ2-7; a weak D match, TRBD1 (6 bases). There are 16 residues in the CDR3. Germline CDR1 is SEHNR and CDR2 is FQNEAQ (reference sequence). The CDR3 spells CSSSLEGAPGVGEQYF. CDR3 bases: TGTTCCAGCAGCTTAGAAGGGGCGCCAGGGGTTGGCGAGCAGTACTTC. Full variable domain (missing parts from reference TRBV7-9 and TRBJ2-7): DTGVSQNPRHKITKRGQNVTFRCDPISEHNRLYWYRQTLGQGPEFLTYFQNEAQLEKSRLLSDRFSAERPKGSFSTLEIQRTEQGDSAMYLCSSSLEGAPGVGEQYFGPGTRLTVT.

The V gene is TRBV14, the J gene TRBJ1-2; TRBD1 agrees at 7 bases. CDR1 and CDR2 (germline): SGHDN, FVKESK. This CDR3 comprises 16 residues. V gave up 8 bases and J gave up 4 bases; unmatched junction bases: 16. The CDR3 bases are TGTGCCAGCCCTAGCCATGGAAGGGGGCCTCGCTATGGCTACACCTTC. Residues: CASPSHGRGPRYGYTF.

This chain connects TRBV7-2 to TRBJ2-5; the match to TRBD2 covers 11 bases. The CDR3 has 15 amino acids. The V gene end was trimmed by 5 bases and the J gene end by 1 base; junction bases not matched to a gene: 3. Germline lookup yields CDR1 SGHTA and CDR2 FQGNSA. The CDR3 region is CASSRLAGGQETQYF. DNA of the CDR3: TGTGCCAGCAGCCGTCTAGCGGGGGGCCAAGAGACCCAGTACTTC.

This clone was seen just once. The chain couples TRBV19 to TRBJ2-1, with 12 bases that match TRBD2. This CDR3 has 15 amino acids. Germline CDR1 reads LNHDA; CDR2 reads SQIVND (reference sequence). Losses at the gene ends were 3 bases for V and 6 bases for J; bases not matched to a gene: 3. CDR3 residues: CASSIPSGGANEQFF. CDR3 sequence (DNA): TGTGCCAGTAGTATCCCTAGCGGGGGGGCCAATGAGCAGTTCTTC.

The rearrangement uses TRBV6-4 and TRBJ1-2, with D maybe TRBD1 (6 bases). Trimming removed 8 bases from V and 4 bases from J, with 14 bases in between. Germline V gene sequence: CDR1 MRHNA, CDR2 SNTAGT. This CDR3 has 13 amino acids. The CDR3 protein is CASGSGQPYGYTF. Written as DNA, the CDR3 is TGTGCCAGCGGGTCCGGACAGCCCTATGGCTACACCTTC.

The rearrangement joins TRBV7-9 to TRBJ2-7, with TRBD1 identical over 9 bases. Looked up from germline, CDR1 is SEHNR and CDR2 is FQNEAQ (reference sequence). Unmatched junction bases numbered 5, after V lost 5 bases and J lost 6 bases. This CDR3 is 13 amino acids long. This chain's CDR3 is CASSVGQGGEQYF. The DNA of the CDR3 is TGTGCCAGCAGCGTGGGACAGGGCGGCGAGCAGTACTTC.

The chain uses TRBV7-8 and TRBJ2-7, with D maybe TRBD1 (6 bases). Trimming removed 1 base at V and 3 bases at J, with 10 bases between. The CDR3 contains 14 residues. CDR1 is SGHVS and CDR2 is FQNEAQ in the germline V gene. CDR3 nucleotides: TGTGCCAGCAGCTTAGTAGGCAGGGGCTACGAGCAGTACTTC. Translating it yields CASSLVGRGYEQYF.

Here the CDR3 DNA reads TGTGCCAGCAGCCTCACGGCCGGGACAGGGGTTTCACCCCTCCACTTT. Translating gives CASSLTAGTGVSPLHF. The chain links TRBV11-1 to TRBJ1-6; 10 positions match TRBD1. The CDR3 totals 16 residues. Trimming at V came to 5 bases and at J to 9 bases, leaving 10 bases not matched to a gene. The V gene's germline CDR1 is SGHAT and CDR2 FQDESV (reference sequence).

The chain combines TRBV30 with TRBJ1-3; D not certain. The V gene lost 1 base and the J gene lost 4 bases, with 11 bases spanning the gap. The length of the CDR3 is 14 residues. Germline V gene sequence: CDR1 GTSNPN, CDR2 SVGIG (reference sequence). The CDR3 loop is CAWSAGGQGNTIYF. The CDR3 DNA reads as TGTGCCTGGAGTGCGGGAGGGCAAGGAAACACCATATATTTT.

The V gene is TRBV7-2, the J gene TRBJ2-7, with TRBD2 matching 8 bases. This CDR3 is 17 amino acids long. V dropped 0 bases and J dropped 4; count of bases not matched to a gene: 11. Germline CDR1 SGHTA, CDR2 FQGNSA. CDR3 sequence reads: CASSLAVWRGGSYEQYF. CDR3 bases: TGTGCCAGCAGCTTAGCGGTATGGCGCGGGGGGTCGTACGAGCAGTACTTC.

The chain links TRBV5-1 to TRBJ2-7, with D tentatively TRBD1 (6 bases). Germline CDR1 reads SGHRS; CDR2 reads YFSETQ. The CDR3 runs to 17 residues. V lost 1 base, J lost 2 bases, and 19 bases lay in between. The CDR3 sequence is CASSLRDTVLPPYEQYF. CDR3 DNA: TGCGCCAGCAGCTTGAGGGACACTGTACTCCCTCCCTACGAGCAGTACTTC.

The chain joins TRBV27 to TRBJ2-7, with 7 bases identical to TRBD2. The trim removed 5 bases at V and 3 bases at J, leaving 7 bases unmatched. The CDR3 extends over 14 amino acids. Per the germline V gene, CDR1 is MNHEY and CDR2 is SMNVEV (reference sequence). In DNA, the CDR3 is TGTGCCAGCAGTCGGGCGGGGGATAACTACGAGCAGTACTTC. Translating gives CASSRAGDNYEQYF.

This clone was seen just once. The J gene is TRBJ1-1, the V gene TRBV5-1; 10 bases line up with TRBD1. The V segment lost 1 base and the J segment 2 bases; nucleotides outside the gene matches: 8. Germline CDR1 SGHRS, CDR2 YFSETQ. The CDR3 is 17 amino acids. CDR3 residues: CASSLWGQGQHNTEAFF. The CDR3 bases are TGCGCCAGCAGCTTGTGGGGACAGGGGCAACATAACACTGAAGCTTTCTTT.

The chain recombines TRBV7-9 with TRBJ2-7; the match to TRBD2 covers 8 bases. V gave up 5 bases and J gave up 2 bases; unmatched junction bases: 5. The germline V gene encodes CDR1 SEHNR and CDR2 FQNEAQ (reference sequence). This CDR3 is built from 14 residues. The CDR3 DNA reads as TGTGCCAGCAGCCCCCGGGGGGGCACCTACGAGCAGTACTTC. Protein product: CASSPRGGTYEQYF.

The chain recombines TRBV7-3 with TRBJ2-1, with 7 bases fitting TRBD1. This CDR3 has 15 amino acids. CDR1 SGHTA and CDR2 FQGTGA come from the germline V gene. J was trimmed by 8 bases and V by 0 bases; bases with no gene match: 7. The CDR3 loop reads CASSLTGGAVHEQFF. The DNA for the CDR3 is TGTGCCAGCAGCTTAACAGGGGGCGCAGTCCATGAGCAGTTCTTC.